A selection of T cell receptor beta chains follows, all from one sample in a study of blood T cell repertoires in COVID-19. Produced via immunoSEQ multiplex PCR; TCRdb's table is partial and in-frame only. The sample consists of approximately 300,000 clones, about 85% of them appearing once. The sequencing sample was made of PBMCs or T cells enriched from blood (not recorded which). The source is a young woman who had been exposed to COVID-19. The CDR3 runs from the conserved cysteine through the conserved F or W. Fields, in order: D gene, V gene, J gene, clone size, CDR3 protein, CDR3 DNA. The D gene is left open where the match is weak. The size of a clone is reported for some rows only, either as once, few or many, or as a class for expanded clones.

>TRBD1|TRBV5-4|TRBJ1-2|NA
CASSPGQGVWSYTF
TGTGCCAGCAGCCCGGGACAGGGGGTATGGAGCTACACCTTC
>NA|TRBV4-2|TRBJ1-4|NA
CASSQDLGSWNEKLFF
TGTGCCAGCAGCCAAGATTTGGGCAGCTGGAATGAAAAACTGTTTTTT
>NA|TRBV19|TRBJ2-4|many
CASSIDGGNIQYF
TGTGCCAGTAGTATAGATGGAGGCAACATTCAGTACTTC
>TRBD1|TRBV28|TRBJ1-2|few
CASSSGQGVGYGYTF
TGTGCCAGCAGTTCCGGACAGGGAGTAGGCTATGGCTACACCTTC
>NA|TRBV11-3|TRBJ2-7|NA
CASSLDLSYEQYF
TGTGCCAGCAGCTTAGACCTCTCCTACGAGCAGTACTTC
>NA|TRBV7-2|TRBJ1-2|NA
CASSLRLWGVHGYTF
TGTGCCAGCAGCTTACGCTTATGGGGGGTGCATGGCTACACCTTC
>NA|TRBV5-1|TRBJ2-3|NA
CASSSYISTDTQYF
TGCGCCAGCAGTTCCTATATCAGCACAGATACGCAGTATTTT
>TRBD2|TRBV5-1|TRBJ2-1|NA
CASSFLAGGNNEQFF
TGCGCCAGCAGCTTTCTAGCGGGCGGTAACAATGAGCAGTTCTTC
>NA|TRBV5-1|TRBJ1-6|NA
CASSLGGQGGSPLHF
TGCGCCAGCAGCTTGGGCGGACAAGGGGGTTCACCCCTCCACTTT
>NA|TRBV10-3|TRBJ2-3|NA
CAISESSTSTDTQYF
TGTGCCATCAGTGAGTCTTCTACCAGCACAGATACGCAGTATTTT
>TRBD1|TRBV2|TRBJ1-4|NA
CASIPTGQPNEKLFF
TGTGCCAGCATCCCGACGGGACAGCCTAATGAAAAACTGTTTTTT
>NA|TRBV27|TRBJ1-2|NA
CASSFGAGYGYTF
TGTGCCAGCAGTTTTGGGGCTGGTTATGGCTACACCTTC
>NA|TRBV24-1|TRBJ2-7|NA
CATPTTIDEQYF
TGTGCCACCCCGACCACTATCGACGAGCAGTACTTC
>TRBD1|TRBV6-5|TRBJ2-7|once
CASSYSSGTGAYEQYF
TGTGCCAGCAGTTACTCGTCCGGGACAGGGGCCTACGAGCAGTACTTC
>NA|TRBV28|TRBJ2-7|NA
CASSSPGAAYEQYF
TGTGCCAGCAGTTCCCCAGGGGCCGCCTACGAGCAGTACTTC
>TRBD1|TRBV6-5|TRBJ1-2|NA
CASSSDRGYTF
TGTGCCAGCAGTTCGGACAGGGGCTACACCTTC
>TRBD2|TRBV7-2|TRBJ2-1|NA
CASSSKRESVEQFF
TGTGCCAGCAGCTCGAAGCGGGAGTCGGTTGAGCAGTTCTTC
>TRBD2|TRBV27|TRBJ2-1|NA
CASTPGTSGNNEQFF
TGTGCCAGCACGCCAGGGACTAGCGGCAACAATGAGCAGTTCTTC
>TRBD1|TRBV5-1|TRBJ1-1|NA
CASSFSTGETEAFF
TGCGCCAGCAGCTTTTCTACAGGGGAGACTGAAGCTTTCTTT
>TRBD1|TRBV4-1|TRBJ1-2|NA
CASSHPGQGAGGYTF
TGCGCCAGCAGCCACCCGGGACAGGGGGCCGGTGGCTACACCTTC
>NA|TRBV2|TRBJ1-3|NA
CASSEASGISGNTIYF
TGTGCCAGCAGTGAAGCATCCGGGATCTCGGGAAACACCATATATTTT
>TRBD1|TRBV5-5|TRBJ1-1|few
CASSSTGRQMNTEAFF
TGTGCCAGCAGCTCGACAGGGAGGCAGATGAACACTGAAGCTTTCTTT
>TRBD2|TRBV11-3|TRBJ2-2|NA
CASSPHPWTSGNTGELFF
TGTGCCAGCAGCCCCCACCCATGGACTAGCGGGAACACCGGGGAGCTGTTTTTT
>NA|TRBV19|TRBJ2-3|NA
CASSPPGAGNTYTQYF
TGTGCCAGTAGTCCCCCAGGCGCGGGAAACACATATACGCAGTATTTT
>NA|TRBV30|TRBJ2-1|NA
CAWSAPAIEQFF
TGTGCCTGGAGTGCGCCTGCTATTGAGCAGTTCTTC
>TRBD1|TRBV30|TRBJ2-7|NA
CAWSVSGTGGGEQYF
TGTGCCTGGAGTGTCTCCGGGACAGGCGGTGGCGAGCAGTACTTC
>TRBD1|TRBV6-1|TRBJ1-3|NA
CASSDNRGTGNTIYF
TGTGCCAGCAGTGATAACAGGGGGACTGGAAACACCATATATTTT
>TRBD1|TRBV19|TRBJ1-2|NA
CASSSPGQAGYTF
TGTGCCAGTAGTTCCCCGGGACAGGCTGGCTACACCTTC
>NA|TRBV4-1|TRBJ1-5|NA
CASSQDYSLSNQPQHF
TGCGCCAGCAGCCAAGATTACAGTCTTAGCAATCAGCCCCAGCATTTT
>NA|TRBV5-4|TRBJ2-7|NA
CASSFDRGSSYEQYF
TGTGCCAGCAGCTTTGACCGGGGTAGCTCCTACGAGCAGTACTTC
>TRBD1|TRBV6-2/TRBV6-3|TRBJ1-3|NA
CASSRDRETSGNTIYF
TGTGCCAGCAGCCGGGACAGGGAAACTTCTGGAAACACCATATATTTT
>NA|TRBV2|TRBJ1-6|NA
CASTGQGTPLHF
TGTGCCAGCACCGGGCAGGGTACCCCCCTCCACTTT
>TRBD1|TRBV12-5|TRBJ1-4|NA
CASGLSMTGANEKLFF
TGTGCTAGTGGTTTGTCGATGACAGGGGCTAATGAAAAACTGTTTTTT
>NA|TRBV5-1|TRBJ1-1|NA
CASSLVGARNTEAFF
TGCGCCAGCAGCTTGGTGGGGGCGCGGAACACTGAAGCTTTCTTT
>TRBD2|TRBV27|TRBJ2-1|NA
CASKGGGAYNEQFF
TGTGCCAGCAAGGGCGGGGGGGCCTACAATGAGCAGTTCTTC
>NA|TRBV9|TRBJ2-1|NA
CASSARRAGYNEQFF
TGTGCCAGCAGCGCACGACGGGCGGGTTACAATGAGCAGTTCTTC
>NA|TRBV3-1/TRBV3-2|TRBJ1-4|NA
CASSQTGSLKLFF
TGTGCCAGCAGCCAAACAGGGAGCTTGAAACTGTTTTTT
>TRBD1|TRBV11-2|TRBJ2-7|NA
CASSSRTGSYEQYF
TGTGCCAGCAGCTCTCGGACAGGGTCCTACGAGCAGTACTTC
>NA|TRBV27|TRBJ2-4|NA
CASTNSQNIQYF
TGTGCCAGCACGAACAGCCAGAACATTCAGTACTTC
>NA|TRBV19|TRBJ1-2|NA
CASRAITSAGAGYTF
TGTGCCAGTAGGGCGATAACGTCGGCGGGGGCAGGCTACACCTTC
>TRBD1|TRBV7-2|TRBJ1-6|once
CASSPYRGHSPLHF
TGTGCCAGCAGCCCATACAGGGGACATTCACCCCTCCACTTT
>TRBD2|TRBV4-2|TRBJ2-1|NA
CASSPRTLSPGLAGVVSSYNEQFF
TGTGCCAGCAGCCCTCGTACATTATCACCGGGACTAGCGGGAGTGGTGAGCTCCTACAATGAGCAGTTCTTC
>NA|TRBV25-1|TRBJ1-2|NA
CASSEIQYRYGYTF
TGTGCCAGCAGTGAGATACAATACAGATATGGCTACACCTTC
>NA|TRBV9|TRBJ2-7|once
CASSVDLRGTEQYF
TGTGCCAGCAGCGTAGACTTACGAGGGACAGAGCAGTACTTC
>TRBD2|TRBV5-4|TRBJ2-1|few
CASSTGLAGANEQFF
TGTGCCAGCAGCACCGGACTAGCGGGAGCTAATGAGCAGTTCTTC
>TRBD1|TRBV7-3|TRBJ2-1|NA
CASSLTGTGVYEQFF
TGTGCCAGCAGCTTAACCGGGACAGGGGTGTATGAGCAGTTCTTC
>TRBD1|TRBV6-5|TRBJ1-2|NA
CASSYTTGFNYGYTF
TGTGCCAGCAGTTACACGACAGGGTTCAACTATGGCTACACCTTC
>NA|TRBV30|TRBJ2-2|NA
CAWSVTGVGELFF
TGTGCCTGGAGTGTAACGGGGGTCGGGGAGCTGTTTTTT
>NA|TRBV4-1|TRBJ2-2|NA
CASSQVGGYNTGELFF
TGCGCCAGCAGCCAAGTTGGAGGTTATAACACCGGGGAGCTGTTTTTT
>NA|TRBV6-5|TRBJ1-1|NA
CASRPPQGEAFF
TGTGCCAGCAGGCCTCCCCAGGGGGAAGCTTTCTTT
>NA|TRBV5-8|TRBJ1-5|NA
CASSLSGEDQPQHF
TGTGCCAGCAGCTTGTCGGGGGAAGATCAGCCCCAGCATTTT
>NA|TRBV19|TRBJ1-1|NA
CASSIGQLNTEAFF
TGTGCCAGTAGTATAGGACAGCTGAACACTGAAGCTTTCTTT
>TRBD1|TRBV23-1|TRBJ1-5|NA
CASSPRTGSQEGNQPQHF
TGCGCCAGCAGCCCACGGACAGGGTCACAGGAGGGCAATCAGCCCCAGCATTTT
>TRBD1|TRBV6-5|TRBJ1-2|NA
CASSSTTGGNYGYTF
TGTGCCAGCAGTTCTACCACAGGGGGTAACTATGGCTACACCTTC
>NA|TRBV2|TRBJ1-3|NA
CASSDPAGASGNTIYF
TGTGCCAGCAGTGATCCGGCAGGCGCCTCTGGAAACACCATATATTTT
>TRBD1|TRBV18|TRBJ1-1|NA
CASSPGGQGYTEAFF
TGTGCCAGCTCACCGGGGGGACAGGGATACACTGAAGCTTTCTTT
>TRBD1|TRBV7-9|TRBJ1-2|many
CASSSDRGLRGYTF
TGTGCCAGCAGCTCGGACAGGGGCCTCCGTGGCTACACCTTC
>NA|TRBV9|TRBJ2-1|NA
CASSVSENEQFF
TGTGCCAGCAGCGTATCGGAGAATGAGCAGTTCTTC
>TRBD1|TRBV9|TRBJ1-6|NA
CASSAGQNFDNSPLHF
TGTGCCAGCAGCGCGGGACAGAATTTCGATAATTCACCCCTCCACTTT
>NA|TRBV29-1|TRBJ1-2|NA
CSVEDQRLANYGYTF
TGCAGCGTTGAAGATCAACGGTTGGCTAACTATGGCTACACCTTC